The rows below give T cell receptor beta chains drawn from one sample of a study of STAT5B mutations in CD4+ large granular lymphocyte leukemia. TCRdb's table, derived via immunoSEQ multiplex PCR, lists solely in-frame clones and lacks some. The sample yields roughly 41,000 clones, 75% to 85% seen once. Sequenced sample: CD4+ T cells from blood buffy coats. All receptors derive from a human donor in good health. Both conserved end residues are part of each CDR3. A D gene is named only where the DNA matches it firmly. Clone size is given for some rows only: seen once, a few or many times, or a class if the clone is expanded.

TRBJ2-5,TRBV6-6,-,-,TGTGCCAGCAGTTATTTCGCGGGAAGGGGAGAGACCCAGTACTTC,CASSYFAGRGETQYF
TRBJ2-1,TRBV9,-,-,TGTGCCAGCAGCGTAGGTCAGGCTAGGGATGAGCAGTTCTTC,CASSVGQARDEQFF
TRBJ2-2,TRBV11-1,-,TRBD2,TGTGCCAGCAACCCCAGACAGCGGGGGGAGAACACCGGGGAGCTGTTTTTT,CASNPRQRGENTGELFF
TRBJ1-6,TRBV6-1,-,TRBD1,TGTGCCAGCAGTGGGACAGGGGCCAGCCTCAGGTATAATTCACCCCTCCACTTT,CASSGTGASLRYNSPLHF
TRBJ1-6,TRBV7-2,-,TRBD1,TGTGCCAGCAGGCGACGGGGACAGCGCCTGAATTCACCCCTCCACTTT,CASRRRGQRLNSPLHF
TRBJ2-5,TRBV5-1,once,TRBD2,TGCGCCAGCAGCTTGGGACTAGCACCCGACATGGAGACCCAGTACTTC,CASSLGLAPDMETQYF
TRBJ2-1,TRBV19,-,-,TGTGCCAGTAGTATGGTACAGATCGGTGAGCAGTTCTTC,CASSMVQIGEQFF
TRBJ1-4,TRBV4-2,-,-,TGTGCCAGCAGCCAAGTGGGTGGCGCGGGTGAAAAACTGTTTTTT,CASSQVGGAGEKLFF
TRBJ1-5,TRBV6-1,-,TRBD1,TGTGCCAGCAGTGAAATCAACAGGGGGCGCGGGAGCAATCAGCCCCAGCATTTT,CASSEINRGRGSNQPQHF
TRBJ2-7,TRBV5-1,-,TRBD2,TGCGCCAGCAGCACCGCTAGCGGGAGAAGATACGAGCAGTACTTC,CASSTASGRRYEQYF
TRBJ2-7,TRBV27,-,TRBD2,TGTGCCAGCAGTTGGGGGGTAACTAGCGGGACCCTCTCCTACGAGCAGTACTTC,CASSWGVTSGTLSYEQYF
TRBJ2-7,TRBV11-2,few,-,TGTGCCAGCAGCTTAGGAGGCAGGGCCTACGAGCAGTACTTC,CASSLGGRAYEQYF
TRBJ2-7,TRBV6-4,-,TRBD2,TGTGCCAGCCCAGGGAGGGCCTTTGTCTCCTACGAGCAGTACTTC,CASPGRAFVSYEQYF
TRBJ2-4,TRBV6-1,once,TRBD1,TGTGCCAGCAGGGTACAGGGGAGAGACATTCAGTACTTC,CASRVQGRDIQYF
TRBJ2-7,TRBV27,-,-,TGTGCCAGCAGTTTGGACTCAGCAAGCTCCTACGAGCAGTACTTC,CASSLDSASSYEQYF
TRBJ2-3,TRBV10-3,-,TRBD2,TGTGCCATCAGTGAGTCTGCTAGCGGGAGGGGCACAGATACGCAGTATTTT,CAISESASGRGTDTQYF
TRBJ1-6,TRBV19,-,-,TGTGCCAGTAGTATAATGAGCTCCTATAATTCACCCCTCCACTTT,CASSIMSSYNSPLHF
TRBJ1-2,TRBV27,-,-,TGTGCCAGCAGTCGTCACAGGGAATCTAACTATGGCTACACCTTC,CASSRHRESNYGYTF
TRBJ1-5,TRBV27,few,-,TGTGCCAGCAGTTTTCAGGATTATAGCAATCAGCCCCAGCATTTT,CASSFQDYSNQPQHF
TRBJ2-1,TRBV5-1,-,-,TGCGCCAGCAGCTTGGTGGGAGAGTTCTACAATGAGCAGTTCTTC,CASSLVGEFYNEQFF
TRBJ1-4,TRBV7-6,once,TRBD1,TGTGCCAGCAGCCCGAAGGACAGGGGCACGGCAACTAATGAAAAACTGTTTTTT,CASSPKDRGTATNEKLFF
TRBJ2-1,TRBV7-3,-,TRBD2,TGTGCCAGCAGCCCGGTAGCGGGAGGGGGGAGGGATGAGCAGTTCTTC,CASSPVAGGGRDEQFF
TRBJ2-6,TRBV6-1,once,-,TGTGCCAGCAGTGAAGGGTACTCTGGGGCCAACGTCCTGACTTTC,CASSEGYSGANVLTF
TRBJ2-5,TRBV14,few,-,TGTGCCAGCAGCCAGACCCGCGGGGGCGCCGAGACCCAGTACTTC,CASSQTRGGAETQYF
TRBJ2-3,TRBV13,-,TRBD2,TGTGCCAGCAGAACTAGCGGGGGTTTTGCTACGCAGTATTTT,CASRTSGGFATQYF
TRBJ2-5,TRBV5-1,-,-,TGCGCCAGCAACCAGGGATCCCAAGAGATTCAGTACTTC,CASNQGSQEIQYF